A single sample gave rise to the 27 T cell receptor beta chains below, sequenced in a study of beta chain features in type 1 diabetes. No antigen is known for these receptors. As every portion of the isolated RNA was reverse transcribed, the sequencing read expressed TCRB transcripts. This table comes from immunoSEQ multiplex PCR, and its TCRdb copy is limited to in-frame clones, with some not included. The profile shows around 180,000 clones, approximately 7.8% of them singletons. General observations from the study: Shorter TCRB CDR3s, moderately but significantly so, marked every one of the four CD4+ subsets in Type 1 diabetes patients.

Material: central memory CD4+ T cells from blood. These receptors were collected from a woman aged 40 to 50 with type 1 diabetes.

This clone came up many times. The chain is built from TRBV30 and TRBJ1-5; D gene unclear. The V gene's germline CDR1 is GTSNPN and CDR2 SVGIG (reference sequence). This CDR3 has 15 residues. V lost 0 bases, J lost 2 bases, and 11 bases lay in between. CDR3 in amino acids: CAWSVPGRRNQPQHF. The DNA for the CDR3 is TGTGCCTGGAGTGTTCCGGGAAGGCGCAATCAGCCCCAGCATTTT.

This clone has just a few counts. The chain employs TRBV7-3 and TRBJ2-7, with 7 nucleotides matching TRBD1. After removal of 3 bases from V and 4 bases from J, the junction contained 9 bases not matched to a gene. This CDR3 has 15 amino acids. Germline lookup yields CDR1 SGHTA and CDR2 FQGTGA. The CDR3 DNA reads TGTGCCAGCAGCTTGACGAGGACAGGCCAATACGAGCAGTACTTC. It encodes CASSLTRTGQYEQYF.

This clone was found a few times. This sequence joins TRBV18 and TRBJ1-1; 8 bases line up with TRBD1. Germline lookup yields CDR1 KGHSH and CDR2 LQKENI. The CDR3 totals 14 residues. Losses at the gene ends were 4 bases for V and 5 bases for J; bases not matched to a gene: 6. CDR3 sequence: CASSHDRGGTEAFF. CDR3 sequence (DNA): TGTGCCAGCTCACATGACAGGGGTGGGACTGAAGCTTTCTTT.

The rearrangement uses TRBV29-1 and TRBJ2-3; 9 bases agree with TRBD2. CDR1 is SQVTM, CDR2 ANQGSEA, per germline. The CDR3 covers 12 residues. Losses at the gene ends were 7 bases for V and 1 base for J; bases not matched to a gene: 0. CDR3 sequence (DNA): TGCAGCGGCGGGGGGGGCACAGATACGCAGTATTTT. This translates into CSGGGGTDTQYF.

This clone was recorded a few times. The chain combines TRBV9 with TRBJ1-1; the match to TRBD1 covers 8 bases. V was pared by 4 bases and J by 1 base, with 3 bases of the junction left unmatched. The CDR3 consists of 14 residues. The germline CDR1 and CDR2 sequences are SGDLS and YYNGEE. The CDR3 DNA sequence: TGTGCCAGCAGCTTTGGGACAGGGAACACTGAAGCTTTCTTT. As protein: CASSFGTGNTEAFF.

This clone was seen more than once but under ten times. The chain carries TRBV7-3 and TRBJ2-2; D is possibly TRBD2 (7 bases). Trimming shortened V by 5 bases and J by 6 bases, and 13 bases separated the two germline ends. The CDR3 totals 14 residues. Germline V CDR1 and CDR2: SGHTA, FQGTGA. CDR3 in amino acids: CASSPWGGPGELFF. In nucleotides, the CDR3 is TGTGCCAGCAGCCCCTGGGGGGGGCCCGGGGAGCTGTTTTTT.

The rearrangement uses TRBV4-1 and TRBJ2-7; D remains ambiguous. Between the trimmed V and J ends, which lost 0 bases and 4 bases, there was a span of 4 bases. This CDR3 is 12 amino acids long. Germline V gene lookup returns CDR1 MGHRA and CDR2 YSYEKL. The CDR3 is CASSQDLYEQYF. The CDR3 DNA follows: TGCGCCAGCAGCCAAGATCTGTACGAGCAGTACTTC.

The chain is built from TRBV28 and TRBJ2-6, with D possibly TRBD1 on 6 matching bases. The CDR3 sequence is 14 residues long. CDR1 is MDHEN and CDR2 is SYDVKM in the germline V gene. V was cut by 6 bases and J by 1 base, with 7 bases left in between. CDR3 coding DNA: TGTGCCAGCAGAACAGGGTCTGGGGCCAACGTCCTGACTTTC. It yields the protein CASRTGSGANVLTF.

About this clone: The sample carries other DNA sequences with the same CDR3. This chain uses TRBV7-8 with TRBJ1-1; tentatively, D is TRBD1 (5 bases). CDR1 SGHVS and CDR2 FQNEAQ come from the germline V gene. Deletions cut 1 base from V and 4 bases from J, with 13 bases between. The CDR3 has 15 amino acids. The CDR3 protein is CASSLVSAGGTEAFF. CDR3 DNA sequence: TGTGCCAGCAGCTTAGTAAGCGCCGGGGGCACTGAAGCTTTCTTT.

This clone was counted a few times. The rearrangement links TRBV4-3 to TRBJ1-4; D is undetermined. The CDR3 covers 15 residues. CDR1 and CDR2 from the germline V gene are LGHNA and YSLEER. Trimming took 5 bases from V and 0 from J, leaving 10 bases between them. The CDR3 nucleotides read TGCGCCAGCAGCGTCCACGGTGCAACTAATGAAAAACTGTTTTTT. Its protein is CASSVHGATNEKLFF.

The chain links TRBV7-9 to TRBJ1-3; D is uncertain. Germline CDR1 and CDR2: SEHNR and FQNEAQ (reference sequence). Trimming took 5 bases from V and 4 from J, leaving 18 bases between them. The CDR3 length is 16 residues. DNA of the CDR3: TGTGCCAGCAGCCCACCCCGCGCAGGAACGGGAAACACCATATATTTT. It yields the protein CASSPPRAGTGNTIYF.

Many counts were recorded for this clone. This chain connects TRBV9 to TRBJ2-5, with D hard to call. Germline CDR1 reads SGDLS; CDR2 reads YYNGEE. This CDR3 spans 17 amino acids. Trimming left V 0 bases short and J 5 bases short, with 20 bases between. In DNA, the CDR3 is TGTGCCAGCAGCGTAGGCGGCATTCCCCAACAAGCGGAGACCCAGTACTTC. Translating gives CASSVGGIPQQAETQYF.

V is TRBV4-2 and J is TRBJ2-2, with 7 bases aligning to TRBD1. Unmatched junction bases numbered 8, after V lost 2 bases and J lost 2 bases. This CDR3 contains 17 residues. Germline V gives CDR1 LGHNA, CDR2 YNFKEQ. Written as DNA, the CDR3 is TGTGCCAGCAGCCAACGCTCCGGGACAGTCAACACCGGGGAGCTGTTTTTT. Translating it yields CASSQRSGTVNTGELFF.

This clone was observed a handful of times. J is TRBJ2-7 and V is TRBV7-9, with D uncertain. Germline CDR1 reads SEHNR; CDR2 reads FQNEAQ (reference sequence). The V end lost 2 bases, the J end lost 6 bases, and 5 bases lay between the germline ends. This CDR3 spans 11 amino acids. This chain's CDR3 is CASSLQVEQYF. The CDR3 region has the DNA TGTGCCAGCAGCTTACAGGTCGAGCAGTACTTC.

This chain connects TRBV4-2 to TRBJ1-1, with a weak D call TRBD1 (6 bases). The V and J ends lost 3 bases and 3 bases respectively, with 11 bases between them. This CDR3 has 14 residues. CDR1 is LGHNA and CDR2 is YNFKEQ in the germline V gene. As DNA, the CDR3 is TGTGCCAGCAGCCAGGGGGACACTGACACTGAAGCTTTCTTT. This translates into CASSQGDTDTEAFF.

The rearrangement joins TRBV9 to TRBJ2-2; D possibly corresponds to TRBD1 (5 bases). Trimming left V 0 bases short and J 9 bases short, with 12 bases between. CDR3 length: 14 residues. Germline V gives CDR1 SGDLS, CDR2 YYNGEE. The CDR3 protein is CASSVANQGWELFF. In DNA, the CDR3 is TGTGCCAGCAGCGTAGCTAACCAGGGCTGGGAGCTGTTTTTT.

The V and J genes are TRBV6-5 and TRBJ2-7, with D possibly being TRBD2 (5 bases). The CDR3 is 14 residues long. Trimming removed 6 bases from V and 2 bases from J, with 14 bases in between. Germline CDR1 is MNHEY and CDR2 is SVGAGI. CDR3 loop: CASRDSSLAYEQYF. The CDR3 DNA sequence: TGTGCCAGCAGGGACTCTTCCCTCGCCTACGAGCAGTACTTC.

The chain couples TRBV29-1 to TRBJ1-2, with 10 bases that match TRBD1. CDR1 is SQVTM and CDR2 is ANQGSEA in the germline V gene. This CDR3 region has 14 residues. The ends lost 4 bases at V and 4 bases at J; junction bases unmatched: 6. The CDR3 sequence: CSVVEGQGSYGYTF. CDR3 DNA sequence: TGCAGCGTTGTTGAGGGACAGGGGAGCTATGGCTACACCTTC.

This clone was counted a few times. The rearrangement links TRBV30 to TRBJ2-3, with TRBD1 identical over 11 bases. Germline loops: CDR1 GTSNPN, CDR2 SVGIG (reference sequence). The length of the CDR3 is 15 residues. Germline trimming cut 1 base from V and 5 bases from J; bases unmatched to any gene: 5. The CDR3 sequence is CAWSGGQGAQDTQYF. The CDR3 bases are TGTGCCTGGAGTGGCGGACAGGGGGCGCAAGATACGCAGTATTTT.

V is TRBV7-3 and J is TRBJ2-1; 7 positions agree with TRBD2. Germline CDR1 SGHTA, CDR2 FQGTGA. The CDR3 totals 15 residues. J gave up 3 bases and V 2 bases, and 4 bases lay outside the gene matches. The CDR3 region has the DNA TGTGCCAGCAGCTTAGGGGCTAGCGGCTACAATGAGCAGTTCTTC. Amino acids: CASSLGASGYNEQFF.

In its sample, this clone was seen a few times. V and J are TRBV30 and TRBJ2-3; 8 bases match TRBD2. Trimming took 0 bases from V and 1 from J; bases not matched to a gene: 0. The CDR3 length is 14 residues. Germline CDR1 is GTSNPN and CDR2 is SVGIG (reference sequence). In nucleotides, the CDR3 is TGTGCCTGGAGTGTACTAGCGGGCACAGATACGCAGTATTTT. Residues: CAWSVLAGTDTQYF.

This clone was counted ten times or more. The chain recombines TRBV9 with TRBJ1-1; tentatively, D is TRBD1 (5 bases). The CDR3 extends over 14 amino acids. The germline CDR1 and CDR2 sequences are SGDLS and YYNGEE. The V end lost 4 bases, the J end lost 1 base, and 11 bases lay between the germline ends. This CDR3 is CASSPWTPNTEAFF. The DNA of the CDR3 is TGTGCCAGCAGCCCATGGACACCGAACACTGAAGCTTTCTTT.

This chain joins TRBV19 and TRBJ1-2; the D gene is possibly TRBD1 (5 bases). V was trimmed by 6 bases and J by 4 bases, leaving 9 bases between them. Germline CDR1 is LNHDA and CDR2 is SQIVND (reference sequence). This CDR3 has 12 amino acids. The CDR3 loop reads CASSLQAYGYTF. For the CDR3, the DNA is TGTGCCAGTAGCCTACAGGCCTATGGCTACACCTTC.

This clone has only a few counts. The chain employs TRBV30 and TRBJ1-1, with TRBD1 matching over 9 bases. The ends lost 0 bases at V and 3 bases at J; junction bases unmatched: 2. This CDR3 region has 14 residues. CDR1 GTSNPN and CDR2 SVGIG come from the germline V gene (reference sequence). CDR3 sequence (DNA): TGTGCCTGGAGTGTTAGGGACAGGGACACTGAAGCTTTCTTT. Translation: CAWSVRDRDTEAFF. Full variable domain (outside the CDR3, taken from reference TRBV30 and TRBJ1-1): SQTIHQWPATLVQPVGSPLSLECTVEGTSNPNLYWYRQAAGRGLQLLFYSVGIGQISSEVPQNLSASRPQDRQFILSSKKLLLSDSGFYLCAWSVRDRDTEAFFGQGTRLTVV.

The gene calls are TRBV9 and TRBJ2-1, with a weak D call TRBD2 (6 bases). V lost 0 bases, J lost 6 bases, and 7 bases lay in between. Germline CDR1 reads SGDLS; CDR2 reads YYNGEE. CDR3 length: 13 residues. CDR3 nucleotides: TGTGCCAGCAGCGTAGAGGGAGGCAATGAGCAGTTCTTC. Its protein product is CASSVEGGNEQFF. The entire variable domain, with the rest obtained from reference TRBV9 and TRBJ2-1, is as follows: DSGVTQTPKHLITATGQRVTLRCSPRSGDLSVYWYQQSLDQGLQFLIQYYNGEERAKGNILERFSAQQFPDLHSELNLSSLELGDSALYFCASSVEGGNEQFFGPGTRLTVL.

This clone was picked up a small number of times. V usage is TRBV21-1 and J usage is TRBJ1-2. TRBV21-1 is annotated as a pseudogene. The CDR3 loop spans 9 amino acids. The CDR3 DNA sequence: TGTGCCAACCCGGGGGGCTACACCTTC. Protein: CANPGGYTF.

V and J are TRBV30 and TRBJ2-7; D perhaps matches TRBD2 (5 bases). The CDR3 is 12 amino acids. CDR1 and CDR2 (germline): GTSNPN, SVGIG (reference sequence). Trimming took 6 bases from V and 3 from J, leaving 12 bases between them. CDR3 loop: CACNGLLYEQYF. The DNA of the CDR3 is TGTGCCTGCAATGGACTGCTCTACGAGCAGTACTTC. Using reference TRBV30 and TRBJ2-7 for the parts outside the CDR3, the full variable domain is SQTIHQWPATLVQPVGSPLSLECTVEGTSNPNLYWYRQAAGRGLQLLFYSVGIGQISSEVPQNLSASRPQDRQFILSSKKLLLSDSGFYLCACNGLLYEQYFGPGTRLTVT.